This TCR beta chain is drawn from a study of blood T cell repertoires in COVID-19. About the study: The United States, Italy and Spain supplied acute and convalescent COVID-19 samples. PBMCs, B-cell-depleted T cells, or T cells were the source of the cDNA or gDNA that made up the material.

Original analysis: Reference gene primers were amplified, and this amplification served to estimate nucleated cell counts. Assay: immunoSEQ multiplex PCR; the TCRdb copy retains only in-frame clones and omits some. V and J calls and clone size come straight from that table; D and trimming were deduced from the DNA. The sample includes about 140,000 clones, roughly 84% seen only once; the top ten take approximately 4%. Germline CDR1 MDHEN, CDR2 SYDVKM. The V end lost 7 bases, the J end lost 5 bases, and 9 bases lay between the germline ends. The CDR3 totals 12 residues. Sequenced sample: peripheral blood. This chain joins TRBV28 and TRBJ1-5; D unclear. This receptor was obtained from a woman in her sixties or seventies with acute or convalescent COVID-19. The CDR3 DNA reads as TGTGCCAGCATGGCCCAAGATCAGCCCCAGCATTTT. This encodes CASMAQDQPQHF.